These 9 T cell receptor beta chains came from one sample sequenced in a study of T cells in women clearing cervical HPV infection. Only in-frame clones appear in the TCRdb table, and some are missing; sequencing was by immunoSEQ multiplex PCR. This repertoire comprises just under 35,000 clones; its ten largest clones make up around 1.6%. Specimen: blood buffy coat. These receptors came from a woman between 18 and 75 years old with a cervical HPV16 infection that either progressed to CIN3+ or cleared (not recorded which).

A remark on this clone: Sequencing ends 3 residues short of the CDR3 end; the germline J gene provides the rest. The sample holds other DNA sequences that translate to the same CDR3. V is TRBV18 and J is TRBJ2-3; 7 positions match TRBD2. CDR3 size: 17 residues. Looked up from germline, CDR1 is KGHSH and CDR2 is LQKENI. V was pared by 1 base and J by 0 bases, with 7 bases of the junction left unmatched. The CDR3 bases that were read are TGTGCCAGCTCACCACTTTCTCAGCGGGGAAGCACAGATACG. It is translated as CASSPLSQRGSTDT. The complete CDR3 sequence is CASSPLSQRGSTDTQYF.

Concerning this clone itself: The observed sequence ends 3 residues before the CDR3 terminus, with the missing tail filled in from the germline J gene. The chain is built from TRBV11-1 and TRBJ2-5, with D possibly matching TRBD1 (5 bases). The germline gives CDR1 SGHAT, CDR2 FQDESV (reference sequence). Trimming took off 1 base at V and 3 bases at J, with 12 bases between the two ends. This CDR3 has 15 residues. The CDR3 DNA, read in part, is TGTGCCAGCAGCTTAGAACCACAGGTAGAAGAGACC. The encoded protein is CASSLEPQVEET. The CDR3 in full is CASSLEPQVEETQYF.

Worth noting for this clone: The read halts 3 residues ahead of the CDR3 end, with the missing end drawn from the germline J gene. This sequence joins TRBV7-3 and TRBJ2-7; TRBD1 aligns across 7 bases. J was trimmed by 2 bases and V by 5 bases; bases with no gene match: 9. The V gene's germline CDR1 is SGHTA and CDR2 FQGTGA. This CDR3 is 15 amino acids long. CDR3 DNA (partial): TGTGCCAGCAGCGCCGCCCGACAGGGCCCCTACGAG. This gives the protein CASSAARQGPYE. The complete CDR3 sequence is CASSAARQGPYEQYF. The full variable domain, with the rest looked up from reference TRBV7-3 and TRBJ2-7, is GAGVSQTPSNKVTEKGKYVELRCDPISGHTALYWYRQSLGQGPEFLIYFQGTGAADDSGLPNDRFFAVRPEGSVSTLKIQRTERGDSAVYLCASSAARQGPYEQYFGPGTRLTVT.

Concerning this clone: The read terminates 3 residues ahead of where the CDR3 ends, so the germline J gene completes it. This sequence joins TRBV11-2 and TRBJ2-5; TRBD1 is a possible D gene (5 bases). Per germline, CDR1 SGHAT and CDR2 FQNNGV. V lost 1 base, J lost 4 bases, and 13 bases lay in between. This CDR3 has 15 amino acids. The DNA read from the CDR3 is TGTGCCAGCAGCTTAGTTGGGGCGTCGGTAGAGACC. Protein product: CASSLVGASVET. The CDR3 in full is CASSLVGASVETQYF. Full variable domain (remainder filled in from reference TRBV11-2 and TRBJ2-5): EAGVAQSPRYKIIEKRQSVAFWCNPISGHATLYWYQQILGQGPKLLIQFQNNGVVDDSQLPKDRFSAERLKGVDSTLKIQPAKLEDSAVYLCASSLVGASVETQYFGPGTRLLVL.

Points on this clone: Coverage ceases 3 residues before the CDR3 finishes, and the germline J gene fills in the end. The genes are TRBV5-1 and TRBJ2-7; D is unclear. Germline CDR1 and CDR2: SGHRS and YFSETQ. The CDR3 is 14 amino acids. The V and J ends lost 0 bases and 2 bases respectively, with 9 bases between them. The CDR3 sequence is CASSLAVGTYEQYF. CDR3 bases read: TGCGCCAGCAGCTTGGCCGTCGGTACCTACGAG.

As for this clone: From the germline J gene comes the end of the CDR3, since the read stops 3 residues before it. The chain is built from TRBV15 and TRBJ1-2, with 9 positions matching TRBD1. The CDR3 extends over 13 amino acids. CDR1 and CDR2 (germline): LNHNV, YYDKDF (reference sequence). After removal of 8 bases from V and 4 bases from J, the junction contained 5 bases not matched to a gene. The sequenced CDR3 bases are TGTGCCACCGGGACAGGGTCAGGCTATGGC. Translation: CATGTGSGYG. The complete CDR3 reads CATGTGSGYGYTF.

Remarks on this clone: The read ends 3 residues shy of where the CDR3 ends; the end is completed using the germline J gene. The V call is TRBV5-1, the J call TRBJ1-4; the match to TRBD1 covers 10 bases. V shed 0 bases, J shed 4 bases, and the junction held 6 bases outside the gene matches. The germline gives CDR1 SGHRS, CDR2 YFSETQ. There are 17 residues in the CDR3. The CDR3 protein is CASSLGQGALNNEKLFF. Incomplete CDR3 DNA: TGCGCCAGCAGCTTGGGACAGGGGGCCTTAAATAATGAAAAA. Supplemented by reference TRBV5-1 and TRBJ1-4, the full variable domain reads KAGVTQTPRYLIKTRGQQVTLSCSPISGHRSVSWYQQTPGQGLQFLFEYFSETQRNKGNFPGRFSGRQFSNSRSEMNVSTLELGDSALYLCASSLGQGALNNEKLFFGSGTQLSVL.

As to this clone: The CDR3 end falls 3 residues outside the read, so it is completed with the germline J gene. The gene calls are TRBV18 and TRBJ2-1; 7 bases map to TRBD1. Germline trimming cut 5 bases from V and 4 bases from J; bases unmatched to any gene: 8. In germline, CDR1 is KGHSH, CDR2 LQKENI. The CDR3 has 15 amino acids. The CDR3 bases that were read are TGTGCCAGCTCATCCACAGGGGTGCGATACAATGAG. Translated, it gives CASSSTGVRYNE. In full, the CDR3 reads CASSSTGVRYNEQFF.

As concerns this clone: The read ends 3 residues shy of where the CDR3 ends; the end is completed using the germline J gene. The chain recombines TRBV29-1 with TRBJ1-1, with 7 positions matching TRBD1. The CDR3 is 13 residues long. The germline V gene encodes CDR1 SQVTM and CDR2 ANQGSEA. V was clipped by 4 bases and J by 4 bases; unmatched bases: 6. CDR3 residues: CSVAAQGGTEAFF. The CDR3 DNA, read in part, is TGCAGCGTTGCCGCTCAGGGGGGCACTGAA.